These 2 T cell receptor beta chains share one sample of origin, sequenced in a study of blood T cell repertoires in COVID-19 (dated by TCRdb to about 2020). Receptors were amplified or captured by the immunoSEQ multiplex PCR assay. TCRdb provides this immuneACCESS table in a form limited to in-frame rearrangements. Some clones are lacking; in checked studies, under half of them reflect an unresolved V gene, and why the rest are absent is not known. Within this sample are roughly 150,000 clones, with about 81% of them counted one time only. Approximately 11% of the sample goes to the ten largest clones. What was sequenced was peripheral blood. These receptors were obtained from a man aged 60-69 years with active or convalescent COVID-19.

In this sample, this clone turned up once. V gene TRBV25-1 combines with J gene TRBJ2-4; D uncertain. The V and J ends lost 5 bases and 5 bases respectively, with 10 bases between them. Germline V gene sequence: CDR1 MGHDK, CDR2 SYGVNS. There are 13 residues in the CDR3. In nucleotides, the CDR3 is TGTGCCAGCAGTTCTCAGGTCGAAAACATTCAGTACTTC. This encodes CASSSQVENIQYF. Together with reference TRBV25-1 and TRBJ2-4, the CDR3 gives the full variable domain: EADIYQTPRYLVIGTGKKITLECSQTMGHDKMYWYQQDPGMELHLIHYSYGVNSTEKGDLSSESTVSRIRTEHFPLTLESARPSHTSQYLCASSSQVENIQYFGAGTRLSVL.

The chain links TRBV6-2 or TRBV6-3 to TRBJ1-6; 7 bases line up with TRBD1. The CDR3 runs to 15 residues. CDR1 and CDR2 from the germline V gene are MNHEY and SVGEGT. V gave up 5 bases and J gave up 10 bases; unmatched junction bases: 11. The CDR3 loop is CASSGEQGKGSPLHF. The DNA of the CDR3 is TGTGCCAGCAGTGGGGAACAGGGGAAGGGATCACCCCTCCACTTT.